This T cell receptor (beta chain) was captured by sequencing in a study of CD8 T cells in ankylosing spondylitis. Overall study findings and caveats: Matched ankylosing spondylitis synovial fluid reportedly showed significant enrichment of disease-linked clones.

Germline trimming cut 2 bases from V and 5 bases from J; bases unmatched to any gene: 17. The CDR3 is made up of 19 amino acids. CDR1 SGHNT and CDR2 YYREEE come from the germline V gene (reference sequence). TCRdb re-derived calls from the 5' RACE reads in MiXCR, one entry per CDR3 protein. The sample lists roughly 250,000 distinct CDR3 sequences, approximately 9% seen once, with under 7.5% in the top ten. This clonotype appeared a few times. The antigen is undetermined. This clonotype originated in a male donor with ankylosing spondylitis or in good health (not recorded which). The gene calls are TRBV5-4 and TRBJ2-1; 9 nucleotides match TRBD2. The sample consisted of blood, either unsorted or a sorted T cell fraction (not recorded which). The CDR3 bases are TGTGCCAGCAGCTTACTCGGGACTAGCAGTCCAGTAAATGACAATGAGCAGTTCTTC. Its translation: CASSLLGTSSPVNDNEQFF.